This passage covers 15 T cell receptor beta chains from one sample sequenced in a study of T cell repertoires in cytomegalovirus infection. Their antigen targets remain unknown. Each CDR3 protein is one row after TCRdb ran MiXCR on the reads. In the table there are hundreds of thousands of distinct CDR3 sequences, approximately 32% of which are singletons. The starting material was cultured PBMCs, obtained from culture after CMV antigen stimulation. Every receptor here comes from a human donor in good health (CMV status not recorded). Some clones in this sample may be carry-over from other donors' samples.

The chain is built from TRBV7-9 and TRBJ1-1; D unclear. Deletions cut 4 bases from V and 1 base from J, with 13 bases between. The length of the CDR3 is 15 residues. Germline V CDR1 and CDR2: SEHNR, FQNEAQ (reference sequence). DNA of the CDR3: TGTGCCAGCAGCTCTACCGGGATCCCGAACACTGAAGCTTTCTTT. As protein: CASSSTGIPNTEAFF.

Only a few counts were recorded for this clonotype. The chain has TRBV19 and TRBJ1-2; possible D gene TRBD1, 5 bases. This CDR3 comprises 15 residues. Germline V gene lookup returns CDR1 LNHDA and CDR2 SQIVND (reference sequence). V shed 5 bases and J shed 8 bases, with 21 bases lying between them. DNA for the CDR3: TGTGCCAGTAGTCCTTGGTCCGGGGCTTCTAGAGGCTACACCTTC. It specifies CASSPWSGASRGYTF.

This clonotype was counted a few times. This sequence joins TRBV7-2 and TRBJ1-2; the match to TRBD1 covers 9 bases. The CDR3 has 12 amino acids. Germline V lookup: CDR1 SGHTA, CDR2 FQGNSA. After removal of 11 bases from V and 0 bases from J, the junction contained 1 base not matched to a gene. CDR3 coding DNA: TGTGCCGGGACAGGGCCTAACTATGGCTACACCTTC. Translation gives CAGTGPNYGYTF.

The rearrangement joins TRBV11-2 to TRBJ2-3; D is possibly TRBD1 (6 bases). The CDR3 is 16 residues long. Germline-derived CDR1 and CDR2 are SGHAT and FQNNGV. Trimming stripped 2 bases from V and 0 bases from J, with 12 bases between. CDR3 residues: CASSLSGRGSTDTQYF. Written as DNA, the CDR3 is TGTGCCAGCAGCTTAAGCGGCAGGGGAAGCACAGATACGCAGTATTTT.

This chain joins TRBV12-3 or TRBV12-4 and TRBJ2-7, with 8 nucleotides matching TRBD1. With 5 bases clipped from V and 0 bases from J, the junction kept 6 bases outside the gene matches. This CDR3 is 15 amino acids long. The DNA of the CDR3 is TGTGCCAGCAGTCCTAACAGGGGGGCCTCCTACGAGCAGTACTTC. This encodes CASSPNRGASYEQYF.

This chain joins TRBV7-2 and TRBJ1-1, with 7 bases that match TRBD1. The V gene end was trimmed by 2 bases and the J gene end by 8 bases; junction bases not matched to a gene: 8. Germline lookup yields CDR1 SGHTA and CDR2 FQGNSA. The CDR3 length is 14 residues. The chain's CDR3 is CASSLFLRDREAFF. The CDR3 DNA follows: TGTGCCAGCAGCTTATTCCTCCGGGACAGAGAAGCTTTCTTT.

This rearrangement joins TRBV10-3 to TRBJ2-3, with D perhaps TRBD1 or TRBD2 (5 bases each). Between the trimmed V and J ends, which lost 3 bases and 0 bases, there was a span of 22 bases. Germline CDR1 is ENHRY and CDR2 is SYGVKD. This CDR3 has 19 amino acids. Here the CDR3 reads CAISDKGTLMASSTDTQYF. CDR3 bases: TGTGCCATCAGTGACAAGGGGACGCTCATGGCGTCTAGCACAGATACGCAGTATTTT.

The rearrangement uses TRBV10-3 and TRBJ2-1; 11 nucleotides agree with TRBD2. With 7 bases clipped from V and 7 bases from J, the junction kept 9 bases outside the gene matches. Germline CDR1 reads ENHRY; CDR2 reads SYGVKD. The CDR3 is 15 amino acids. The CDR3 reads CAIKSQVAGGNEQFF. The CDR3 DNA is TGTGCCATCAAGTCCCAGGTAGCGGGAGGGAATGAGCAGTTCTTC.

This rearrangement joins TRBV27 to TRBJ2-5, with D tentatively TRBD1 (5 bases). V was trimmed by 2 bases and J by 7 bases, leaving 11 bases between them. The CDR3 runs 13 residues. Germline CDR1 and CDR2: MNHEY and SMNVEV (reference sequence). The chain's CDR3 is CASSLAGRGTQYF. CDR3 bases: TGTGCCAGCAGTTTAGCAGGGCGTGGGACCCAGTACTTC.

The chain combines TRBV7-2 with TRBJ1-1; D is unclear. The CDR3 is made up of 14 amino acids. Germline CDR1 reads SGHTA; CDR2 reads FQGNSA. The V and J ends lost 7 bases and 6 bases respectively, with 18 bases between them. In DNA form, the CDR3 reads TGTGCCAGCATCGGAAAGTCGGGCCAGCCTGAAGCTTTCTTT. Residues: CASIGKSGQPEAFF. Using reference TRBV7-2 and TRBJ1-1 for the parts outside the CDR3, the full variable domain is GAGVSQSPSNKVTEKGKDVELRCDPISGHTALYWYRQSLGQGLEFLIYFQGNSAPDKSGLPSDRFSAERTGGSVSTLTIQRTQQEDSAVYLCASIGKSGQPEAFFGQGTRLTVV.

The chain joins TRBV11-1 to TRBJ2-2; TRBD2 agrees at 12 bases. CDR3 length equals 16 residues. Germline CDR1 SGHAT, CDR2 FQDESV (reference sequence). Germline trimming cut 5 bases from V and 5 bases from J; bases unmatched to any gene: 6. The CDR3 DNA reads as TGTGCCAGCAGCGCACTAGCGGGGGGTATTACCGGGGAGCTGTTTTTT. Its translation is CASSALAGGITGELFF.

This clonotype showed up just a few times. The chain has TRBV6-1 and TRBJ1-5; weak D call: TRBD1 (5 bases). Germline CDR1 is MNHNS and CDR2 is SASEGT. V lost 3 bases and J lost 7, with 13 bases in between. The CDR3 has 14 residues. The CDR3 bases are TGTGCCAGCAGTGATTCAGGGTCGTCCCAGCCCCAGCATTTT. It encodes CASSDSGSSQPQHF.

Only a few counts were recorded for this clonotype. The chain employs TRBV3-1 and TRBJ1-1, with 8 positions matching TRBD1. This CDR3 has 15 residues. Trimming cost V 1 base and J 4 bases; bases outside gene matches: 5. Germline CDR1 reads LGHDT; CDR2 reads YNNKEL (reference sequence). The chain's CDR3 is CASSQGPGGRTEAFF. The CDR3 coding sequence is TGTGCCAGCAGCCAAGGGCCAGGGGGCCGCACTGAAGCTTTCTTT.

This clonotype came up many times. The chain combines TRBV7-3 with TRBJ1-1; D uncertain. The germline gives CDR1 SGHTA, CDR2 FQGTGA. This CDR3 comprises 15 residues. Trimming left V 5 bases short and J 0 bases short, with 13 bases between. CDR3 coding DNA: TGTGCCAGCAGCAGTGGAGGAGGGATGAACACTGAAGCTTTCTTT. The encoded protein is CASSSGGGMNTEAFF.

The chain combines TRBV3-1 with TRBJ2-1; 9 bases agree with TRBD2. V shed 1 base, J shed 2 bases, and the junction held 9 bases outside the gene matches. Germline CDR1 is LGHDT and CDR2 is YNNKEL (reference sequence). The CDR3 has 18 residues. The CDR3 is CASSQALISGSPYNEQFF. CDR3 coding DNA: TGTGCCAGCAGCCAAGCCTTAATTAGCGGGAGTCCCTACAATGAGCAGTTCTTC.